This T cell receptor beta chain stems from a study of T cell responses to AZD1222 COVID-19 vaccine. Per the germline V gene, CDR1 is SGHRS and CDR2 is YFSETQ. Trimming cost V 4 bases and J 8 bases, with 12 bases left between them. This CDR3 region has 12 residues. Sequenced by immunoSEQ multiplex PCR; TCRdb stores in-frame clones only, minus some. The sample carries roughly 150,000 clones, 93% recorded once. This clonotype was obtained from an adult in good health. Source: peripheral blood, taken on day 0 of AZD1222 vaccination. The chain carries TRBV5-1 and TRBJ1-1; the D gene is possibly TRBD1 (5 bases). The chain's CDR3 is CASSPPGGEAFF. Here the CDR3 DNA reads TGCGCCAGCAGCCCCCCCGGGGGGGAAGCTTTCTTT. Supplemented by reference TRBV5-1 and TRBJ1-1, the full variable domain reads KAGVTQTPRYLIKTRGQQVTLSCSPISGHRSVSWYQQTPGQGLQFLFEYFSETQRNKGNFPGRFSGRQFSNSRSEMNVSTLELGDSALYLCASSPPGGEAFFGQGTRLTVV.